This T cell receptor beta chain stems from a study of T cells in Graves' hyperthyroidism and ophthalmopathy. The CDR3 loop spans 14 amino acids. The junction had 9 bases not matched to a gene; V was cut back by 6 bases and J by 10 bases. TCR beta CDR3 sequences were amplified from RNA transcripts. First-round RT-PCR targeting the TCR CDR3 was performed with the HTBI primer set. Each CDR3 protein gets one entry after TCRdb re-called the multiplex PCR reads with MiXCR. Of roughly 300,000 distinct CDR3 sequences in the sample, about 25% were seen once. Regarding the study as a whole: Ophthalmopathy and stable hyperthyroidism were separated by a 13 V-J model. Most thyroid clonotypes with frequency above 0.001 were detected in blood.

Details on this clonotype: Its antigen remains unknown.

Patients were aged 18 to 65, had disease duration under 2 months, and had newly diagnosed hyperthyroidism. This clonotype originated in a man in his forties or fifties with Graves' hyperthyroidism that later progressed to Graves' ophthalmopathy. Sequenced: blood. V gene TRBV12-3 or TRBV12-4 combines with J gene TRBJ1-6; 7 nucleotides match TRBD1. The CDR3 sequence is CASRATGLDSPLHF. The CDR3 DNA reads as TGTGCCAGCAGGGCGACAGGGTTGGACTCACCCCTCCACTTT.